A selection of T cell receptor beta chains follows, all from one sample in a study of response to subunit inactivated influenza vaccine. A single record per CDR3 protein comes from TCRdb applying MiXCR to the RT-PCR reads. This sample yields about 570,000 distinct CDR3 sequences, of which around 11% are seen a single time; 8% to 13% belongs to the top ten. These data were likewise used in another study, on T cells expressing NK-cell markers.

The material sequenced was PBMCs from blood, taken on the day of vaccination. Source of these receptors: a man aged 50 to 59 who received an inactivated influenza vaccine. CDR3s include the opening cysteine and the closing phenylalanine or tryptophan.

TRBJ1-1	TRBV5-1	CASSFTRWNTEAFF
TRBJ2-1	TRBV5-1	CASSFGGRLWSEQFF
TRBJ2-1	TRBV5-1	CASSPRTSGINEQFF
TRBJ2-3	TRBV5-5	CASSLPSGSDTQYF
TRBJ2-7	TRBV28	CASESGTSYEQYF
TRBJ2-5	TRBV11-2	CASSSQHGSETQYF
TRBJ2-5	TRBV12-3/TRBV12-4	CASSLELAGRQETQYF
TRBJ2-4	TRBV2	CASTGLIAKNIQYF
TRBJ1-5	TRBV12-3/TRBV12-4	CASSLAAGGQAQHF
TRBJ2-7	TRBV4-3	CASSQARSITYEQYF
TRBJ2-7	TRBV11-2	CASSLTRPYEQYF
TRBJ2-3	TRBV29-1	CSVGVVPEGTDTQYF
TRBJ2-3	TRBV20-1	CSATGTSLLDTQYF
TRBJ1-2	TRBV20-1	CSAKLAAAGYTF
TRBJ2-1	TRBV9	CASSAHSGGANEQFF
TRBJ2-1	TRBV18	CASSRQAQLQLSYNEQFF
TRBJ2-7	TRBV27	CASAEGTPYEQYF
TRBJ2-7	TRBV11-2	CASTLPGSGYEQYF
TRBJ2-2	TRBV10-2	CASSGTSGGTGELFF